This T cell receptor (beta chain) was captured in a study of Graves' ophthalmopathy and Graves' hyperthyroidism. V lost 3 bases, J lost 4 bases, and 16 bases lay in between. This CDR3 is 15 amino acids long. CDR1 and CDR2 from the germline V gene are LNHDA and SQIVND (reference sequence). The table lists this clonotype with many counts. As the template, RNA transcripts were used to amplify TCR beta CDR3 regions. First-round RT-PCR employed HTBI primers, with a second-round multiplex PCR after it. TCRdb re-analysed the multiplex PCR reads in MiXCR, keeping a single row per CDR3 protein. The table lists about 380,000 distinct CDR3 sequences, 15% to 19% of them singletons.

The V call is TRBV19, the J call TRBJ2-7, with D tentatively TRBD1 (6 bases). The receptor was derived from a woman between 18 and 29 years old with stable Graves' hyperthyroidism. Sequenced material: peripheral blood. The CDR3 protein is CASSMATGRMYEQYF. The CDR3 DNA follows: TGTGCCAGTAGTATGGCGACAGGCAGGATGTACGAGCAGTACTTC.